This entry is about one TCR beta chain. What it binds is not known. This entry belongs to a study of cytomegalovirus exposure and HLA in healthy donors. In the study overall: Later, an analysis reported that the approximately 120 validation repertoires had used the same platform as the roughly 720 first-cohort repertoires. General observations from the study: There were under 200 TCR beta chains listed as cytomegalovirus-associated.

Repertoires were generated with immunoSEQ multiplex PCR, while TCRdb's copy carries only in-frame clones and drops some. The top ten hold about 2% of the sample, which has 200,000 to 250,000 clones, roughly 87% seen once. The ends lost 3 bases at V and 8 bases at J; junction bases unmatched: 5. From germline, CDR1 is SGHRS and CDR2 YFSETQ. The CDR3 totals 14 residues. From the roughly 110-subject validation cohort, which was separate from the approximately 700-subject first cohort, the donors were drawn. The TCR originated in a woman aged 18-29 years in good health and CMV-seropositive. The chain employs TRBV5-1 and TRBJ1-4; 9 nucleotides align to TRBD1. Sequencing was done on a sample of PBMCs. The CDR3 DNA reads TGCGCCAGCAGCTCGACAGGGGGAGAGGAAAAACTGTTTTTT. Translation: CASSSTGGEEKLFF.